A selection of T cell receptor beta chains follows, all from one sample in a study of blood T cell repertoires in COVID-19. Some clones are missing from TCRdb's copy, which holds only in-frame ones; the method was immunoSEQ multiplex PCR. Of a few hundred thousand clones detected, around nine tenths appear once; the ten largest clones hold roughly 3%. Sequencing was carried out using PBMCs or T cells enriched from blood (not recorded which). The receptors here all came from a woman aged 40 to 50 who had been exposed to COVID-19. Both conserved end residues are part of each CDR3. Fields, in order: clone size, V gene, J gene, D gene, CDR3 DNA, CDR3 protein. The D gene is left open where the match is weak. Only some rows state a clone size, as once, few, many or a class for expanded clones.

>.|TRBV7-9|TRBJ1-6|.
TGTGCCAGCAGCATTAGGACAAGCAAGAATTCACCCCTCCACTTT
CASSIRTSKNSPLHF
>.|TRBV6-4|TRBJ2-1|TRBD2
TGTGCCAGCAGTGAGTTGGCGGGGGGGAACAATGAGCAGTTCTTC
CASSELAGGNNEQFF
>.|TRBV6-5|TRBJ1-2|.
TGTGCCAGCAGACCTCCACAGGGATCGAATGGCTACACCTTC
CASRPPQGSNGYTF
>.|TRBV19|TRBJ1-5|.
TGTGCCAGTAGTATCCATCAAGGGGGTTTTAGCAATCAGCCCCAGCATTTT
CASSIHQGGFSNQPQHF
>once|TRBV5-4|TRBJ2-7|TRBD1
TGTGCCAGCATGATAGGACAGGGTCGCTACGAGCAGTACTTC
CASMIGQGRYEQYF
>.|TRBV5-1|TRBJ2-1|.
TGCGCCAGCAGCTTGGCAGTGGTTAATGAGCAGTTCTTC
CASSLAVVNEQFF
>once|TRBV5-1|TRBJ1-2|TRBD1
TGCGCCAGCAGCTCCCGAGCCGTGACAGGGATGATTAGCTACACCTTC
CASSSRAVTGMISYTF
>.|TRBV19|TRBJ1-2|.
TGTGCCAGCAGCTGGTCCGGGGATGGCTACACCTTC
CASSWSGDGYTF
>.|TRBV9|TRBJ1-6|.
TGTGCCAGCAGCGTGGATAGGACACCTTATAATTCACCCCTCCACTTT
CASSVDRTPYNSPLHF
>few|TRBV6-5|TRBJ1-1|.
TGTGCCAGGGCCCTGGACACTGAAGCTTTCTTT
CARALDTEAFF
>.|TRBV29-1|TRBJ1-4|TRBD1
TGCAGCGTAAACCTACAGGGGGCCTTTGAAAAACTGTTTTTT
CSVNLQGAFEKLFF
>.|TRBV23-1|TRBJ2-5|TRBD2
TGCGCCAGCAGTCCAGGGGGGGCCGTGACTAGCGGGAGTCAAGAGACCCAGTACTTC
CASSPGGAVTSGSQETQYF
>.|TRBV10-3|TRBJ1-2|TRBD1
TGTGCCATCCAGGGACAGGGAAACTATGGCTACACCTTC
CAIQGQGNYGYTF
>.|TRBV5-4|TRBJ1-2|.
TGTGCCAGCAGCCTGCAGGGGATCAACTATGGCTACACCTTC
CASSLQGINYGYTF
>.|TRBV28|TRBJ1-1|.
TGTGCCAGCACCTCTCCCGCGTGGAACGGGGCTTTCTTT
CASTSPAWNGAFF
>.|TRBV6-5|TRBJ1-1|.
TGTGCCAGCAGAAGGGACATGAACACTGAAGCTTTCTTT
CASRRDMNTEAFF
>.|TRBV28|TRBJ1-5|TRBD1
TGTGCCAGCAGAGGAACAGGGGGAAGGAATCAGCCCCAGCATTTT
CASRGTGGRNQPQHF
>.|TRBV28|TRBJ2-7|TRBD1
TGTGCCAGCACTTTGGGGACAGGGATCTACGAGCAGTACTTC
CASTLGTGIYEQYF
>.|TRBV7-9|TRBJ2-1|TRBD2
TGTGCCAGCAGCTTTCTAGCGGGAGGGCTCAATGAGCAGTTCTTC
CASSFLAGGLNEQFF
>.|TRBV18|TRBJ1-2|TRBD1
TGTGCCAGCTCACCAAGGGGACAGGGGGCGGACTATGGCTACACCTTC
CASSPRGQGADYGYTF
>.|TRBV6-5|TRBJ1-3|.
TGTGCCAGCAGCCTCGACAGCACCCCTGGAAACACCATATATTTT
CASSLDSTPGNTIYF
>few|TRBV7-9|TRBJ2-7|.
TGTGCCAGCAGCTTAGACCAGATTCTCGTGGGCAAGCAGTACTTC
CASSLDQILVGKQYF
>.|TRBV7-8|TRBJ2-3|.
TGTGCCAGCAGCTTAGGTCTTGTTAACACAGATACGCAGTATTTT
CASSLGLVNTDTQYF
>.|TRBV7-8|TRBJ1-3|.
TGTGCCAGCAGCCTACACAGCTCTGGAAACACCATATATTTT
CASSLHSSGNTIYF
>.|TRBV25-1|TRBJ1-2|.
TGTGCCAGCAGTGAAGTGGGGGGAGGCTACACCTTC
CASSEVGGGYTF
>.|TRBV7-9|TRBJ2-7|.
TGTGCCAGCAGCTTAAGCACAGGGAACGAGCAGTACTTC
CASSLSTGNEQYF
>.|TRBV7-9|TRBJ2-3|.
TGTGCCAGCAGCTTAATAAGTGGCGGGGTTCGCACAGATACGCAGTATTTT
CASSLISGGVRTDTQYF
>.|TRBV4-1|TRBJ2-1|TRBD2
TGCGCCAGCAGCCAAGAAGGGCTAGCGGTCTCCTCCTACAATGAGCAGTTCTTC
CASSQEGLAVSSYNEQFF
>.|TRBV24-1|TRBJ2-1|TRBD1
TGTGCCACCGGGACAGGGACTCCGGATGAGCAGTTCTTC
CATGTGTPDEQFF
>once|TRBV5-1|TRBJ1-1|TRBD1
TGTGCCAGCAACCGACAGGGAGGCACTGAAGCTTTCTTT
CASNRQGGTEAFF
>.|TRBV19|TRBJ2-1|TRBD2
TGTGCCAGTCTTCTATCTAGCGGGGGTTACAATGAGCAGTTCTTC
CASLLSSGGYNEQFF
>.|TRBV6-5|TRBJ2-5|TRBD1
TGTGCCAGCGAAAGACAGGGCCTCACCCAAGAGACCCAGTACTTC
CASERQGLTQETQYF
>.|TRBV3-1/TRBV3-2|TRBJ2-7|.
TGTGCCAGCAGCCTTCTGTACGAGCAGTACTTC
CASSLLYEQYF
>.|TRBV18|TRBJ2-3|.
TGTGCCAGCTCACCAGGCGGGACTCCTGGAGATACGCAGTATTTT
CASSPGGTPGDTQYF
>.|TRBV2|TRBJ1-4|.
TGTGCCAGCAGTGAAATCGGGGCTAATGAAAAACTGTTTTTT
CASSEIGANEKLFF
>.|TRBV11-2|TRBJ2-3|.
TGTGCCAGCAGCTACCCAATGCCCCGGGCAGATACGCAGTATTTT
CASSYPMPRADTQYF
>.|TRBV5-1|TRBJ2-5|TRBD1
TGTGCCAGCAGCGGAGGACAGGGGGCAATGGAGACCCAGTACTTC
CASSGGQGAMETQYF
>once|TRBV19|TRBJ1-4|TRBD1
TGTGCCAGTACGCCTCCGGGACAGCCTAATGAAAAACTGTTTTTT
CASTPPGQPNEKLFF
>.|TRBV19|TRBJ1-6|.
TGTGCCAGTAGCCTAGATCACCTCTCACCCCTCCACTTT
CASSLDHLSPLHF
>.|TRBV6-2/TRBV6-3|TRBJ1-4|.
TGTGCCAGCAGTCTCGGCGGGGTAAAACTGTTTTTT
CASSLGGVKLFF
>.|TRBV5-1|TRBJ1-1|.
TGTGCCAGCAGCTTTGGAACAGGTTGGAACACTGAAGCTTTCTTT
CASSFGTGWNTEAFF
>.|TRBV6-4|TRBJ1-3|TRBD1
TGTGCCAGCAGTATGACAGGGGTCGGAAACACCATATATTTT
CASSMTGVGNTIYF
>.|TRBV19|TRBJ2-2|TRBD2
TGTGCCAGTACATTGGAGCGGGAGGGCCGAACCGGGGAGCTGTTTTTT
CASTLEREGRTGELFF
>.|TRBV5-1|TRBJ2-7|TRBD1
TGCGCCAGCAGCTTGTTTGGACAGGGGTACGAGCAGTACTTC
CASSLFGQGYEQYF
>.|TRBV6-5|TRBJ2-1|TRBD2
TGTGCCAGCAGCAAGACTAGCGGGGGGGCGGATGAGCAGTTCTTC
CASSKTSGGADEQFF
>.|TRBV25-1|TRBJ2-5|TRBD1
TGTGCCAGCCAAGCCATGGGACAGGGGGCCGGAGAGACCCAGTACTTC
CASQAMGQGAGETQYF
>once|TRBV6-2/TRBV6-3|TRBJ2-1|TRBD2
TGTGCCAGCAGCGGGACTAGCGGGAGTGGTGAGCAGTTCTTC
CASSGTSGSGEQFF
>.|TRBV7-3|TRBJ1-2|TRBD1
TGTGCCAGCAGCTCCCCGGGACAGGGGATAGGGGGCTACACCTTC
CASSSPGQGIGGYTF
>.|TRBV6-5|TRBJ1-1|.
TGTGCCAGCATAGTCCCCGCGGGAACTGAAGCTTTCTTT
CASIVPAGTEAFF
>.|TRBV5-1|TRBJ1-6|TRBD1
TGCGCCAGCGGCCGGGACAGTCATAATTCACCCCTCCACTTT
CASGRDSHNSPLHF
>.|TRBV6-5|TRBJ1-3|.
TGTGCCAGCACCGGAGGGAGTGCGTTAGGAAACACCATATATTTT
CASTGGSALGNTIYF
>.|TRBV18|TRBJ2-3|TRBD1
TGTGCCAGCTCACCGACAAGGGGGCAAACAGATACGCAGTATTTT
CASSPTRGQTDTQYF